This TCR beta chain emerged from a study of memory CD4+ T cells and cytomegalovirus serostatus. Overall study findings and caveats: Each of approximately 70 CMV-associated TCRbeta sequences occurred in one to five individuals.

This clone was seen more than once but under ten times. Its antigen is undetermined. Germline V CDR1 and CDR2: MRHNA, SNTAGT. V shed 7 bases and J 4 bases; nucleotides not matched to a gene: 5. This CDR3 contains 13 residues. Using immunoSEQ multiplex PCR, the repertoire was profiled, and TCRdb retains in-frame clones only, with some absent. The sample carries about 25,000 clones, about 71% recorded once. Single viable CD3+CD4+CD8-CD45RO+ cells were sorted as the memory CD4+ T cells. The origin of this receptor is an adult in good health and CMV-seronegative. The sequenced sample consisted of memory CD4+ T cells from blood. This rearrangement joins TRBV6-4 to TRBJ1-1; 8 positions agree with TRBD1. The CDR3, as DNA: TGTGCCAGCAAAGGACAGGGTTCCACTGAAGCTTTCTTT. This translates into CASKGQGSTEAFF.